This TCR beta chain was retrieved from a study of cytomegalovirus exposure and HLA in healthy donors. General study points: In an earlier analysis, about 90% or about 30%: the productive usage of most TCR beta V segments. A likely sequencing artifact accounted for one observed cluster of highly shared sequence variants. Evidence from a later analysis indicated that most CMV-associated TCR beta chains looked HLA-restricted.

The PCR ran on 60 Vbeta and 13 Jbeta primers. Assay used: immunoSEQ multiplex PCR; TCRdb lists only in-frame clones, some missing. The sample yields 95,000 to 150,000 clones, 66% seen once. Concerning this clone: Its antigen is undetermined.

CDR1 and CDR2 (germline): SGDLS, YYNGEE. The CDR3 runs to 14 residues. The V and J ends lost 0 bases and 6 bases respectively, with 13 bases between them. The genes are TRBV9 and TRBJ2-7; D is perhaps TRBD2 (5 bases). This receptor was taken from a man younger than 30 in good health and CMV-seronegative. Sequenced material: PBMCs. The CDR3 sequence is CASSVEVGRAEQYF. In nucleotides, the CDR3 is TGTGCCAGCAGCGTAGAAGTAGGGAGAGCCGAGCAGTACTTC. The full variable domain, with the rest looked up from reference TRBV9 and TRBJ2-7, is DSGVTQTPKHLITATGQRVTLRCSPRSGDLSVYWYQQSLDQGLQFLIQYYNGEERAKGNILERFSAQQFPDLHSELNLSSLELGDSALYFCASSVEVGRAEQYFGPGTRLTVT.